The rows below give T cell receptor beta chains drawn from one sample of a study of sequential checkpoint blockade in melanoma. Produced via immunoSEQ multiplex PCR; TCRdb's table is partial and in-frame only. The repertoire has 40,000 or so clones, around 86% of them found once; the top ten carry roughly 12%. The sequences come from CD8+ T cells sorted from blood (inferred from file names), collected from a patient given nivolumab and ipilimumab in sequence. The receptors originated from a human donor with melanoma. Each CDR3 is given with its conserved first and last residue. The D gene is left open where the match is weak. Expanded clones get a size class; other rows say once, few or many, or leave the size out.

clone_size,v_call,d_call,j_call,cdr3_aa,cdr3_nt
.,TRBV27,.,TRBJ1-2,CASRRGPYGRAYGYTF,TGTGCCAGCAGGAGAGGCCCGTATGGCAGGGCATATGGCTACACCTTC
.,TRBV6-5,TRBD2,TRBJ2-3,CASSVAGGTDTQYF,TGTGCCAGCAGTGTGGCGGGAGGCACAGATACGCAGTATTTT
.,TRBV10-2,.,TRBJ2-7,CASSGGRGTPTYEQYF,TGCGCCAGCAGTGGGGGGAGGGGGACGCCAACCTACGAGCAGTACTTC
few,TRBV6-4,TRBD2,TRBJ2-1,CASSDSTSGSNEQFF,TGTGCCAGCAGTGACTCGACTAGCGGGAGCAATGAGCAGTTCTTC
few,TRBV4-3,TRBD1,TRBJ1-4,CASSPWTGPDEKLFF,TGCGCCAGCAGCCCGTGGACAGGGCCGGATGAAAAACTGTTTTTT
.,TRBV7-3,TRBD2,TRBJ2-2,CASSLTSVLAGVYGELFF,TGTGCCAGCAGCTTAACATCCGTACTAGCGGGAGTTTACGGGGAGCTGTTTTTT
.,TRBV13,.,TRBJ1-2,CASSLGGSSGYTF,TGTGCCAGCAGCTTAGGGGGGAGCTCTGGCTACACCTTC
.,TRBV27,TRBD1,TRBJ1-1,CASRKQGDTEAFF,TGTGCCAGCAGAAAACAGGGGGACACTGAAGCTTTCTTT
.,TRBV27,TRBD1,TRBJ1-1,CASSLGQRTEAFF,TGTGCCAGCAGTTTGGGACAGCGCACTGAAGCTTTCTTT
.,TRBV9,TRBD1,TRBJ2-3,CASSVESTGSVDTQYF,TGTGCCAGCAGCGTAGAGTCGACAGGGTCTGTAGATACGCAGTATTTT
.,TRBV2,.,TRBJ1-5,CASSYLGQQPQHF,TGTGCCAGCAGTTACCTGGGACAACAGCCCCAGCATTTT
.,TRBV27,TRBD2,TRBJ2-2,CASSLSRVAGLTGELFF,TGTGCCAGCAGTTTATCGAGGGTAGCGGGACTCACCGGGGAGCTGTTTTTT
.,TRBV6-1,.,TRBJ1-2,CASSEVISAGEYYGYTF,TGTGCCAGCAGTGAAGTTATATCGGCAGGGGAGTACTATGGCTACACCTTC
.,TRBV5-4,.,TRBJ2-7,CASSGQGSVLYEQYF,TGTGCCAGCAGCGGCCAGGGTAGTGTCCTTTACGAGCAGTACTTC
.,TRBV7-2,.,TRBJ2-7,CASSPPGGGYEQYF,TGTGCCAGCAGCCCCCCGGGGGGCGGGTACGAGCAGTACTTC
.,TRBV27,.,TRBJ2-1,CASSPEYGTLDEQFF,TGTGCCAGCAGCCCCGAATACGGGACTTTAGATGAGCAGTTCTTC
.,TRBV27,TRBD1,TRBJ1-1,CASSLGQLMNTEAFF,TGTGCCAGCAGCCTGGGACAGCTTATGAACACTGAAGCTTTCTTT
.,TRBV19,.,TRBJ2-2,CSGRRKAGPGELFF,TGTTCCGGTCGGAGAAAGGCGGGTCCCGGGGAGCTGTTTTTT
.,TRBV10-3,TRBD1,TRBJ1-3,CAISPNRGSGNTIYF,TGTGCCATCAGTCCTAACAGGGGTTCTGGAAACACCATATATTTT
few,TRBV6-1,.,TRBJ2-3,CASSLGTVQDTQYF,TGTGCCAGCAGTCTAGGGACTGTACAAGATACGCAGTATTTT
once,TRBV5-4,.,TRBJ2-1,CASSLSDRPYNEQFF,TGTGCCAGCAGCCTTTCTGACAGGCCTTACAATGAGCAGTTCTTC
.,TRBV28,TRBD2,TRBJ2-7,CASRITSGRIYEQYF,TGTGCCAGCAGAATTACTAGCGGGAGGATCTACGAGCAGTACTTC
.,TRBV2,TRBD1,TRBJ2-1,CASSDGDRGQNEQFF,TGTGCCAGCAGTGATGGAGACAGGGGGCAAAATGAGCAGTTCTTC
.,TRBV5-1,TRBD2,TRBJ2-1,CASSQTSGRAYEQFF,TGCGCCAGCAGCCAGACTAGCGGGAGGGCATATGAGCAGTTCTTC
.,TRBV13,.,TRBJ1-1,CASSRGERREAFF,TGTGCCAGCAGTCGGGGGGAAAGGCGAGAAGCTTTCTTT
.,TRBV19,.,TRBJ2-1,CASSIDSYRALYNEQFF,TGTGCCAGTAGTATAGATTCTTACAGGGCACTCTACAATGAGCAGTTCTTC
few,TRBV5-4,TRBD2,TRBJ2-1,CASSADLAGDGNEQFF,TGTGCCAGCAGCGCCGATCTAGCGGGAGATGGTAATGAGCAGTTCTTC
.,TRBV27,TRBD2,TRBJ2-1,CASSFPGGGANEQFF,TGTGCCAGCAGTTTCCCCGGGGGGGGAGCTAATGAGCAGTTCTTC
.,TRBV10-3,.,TRBJ1-5,CATARERANQPQHF,TGTGCCACCGCCCGGGAGCGGGCGAATCAGCCCCAGCATTTT
once,TRBV7-7,.,TRBJ2-3,CASSQAGPDTQYF,TGTGCCAGCAGCCAAGCAGGGCCAGATACGCAGTATTTT
.,TRBV10-3,.,TRBJ1-1,CAITGGVEAFF,TGTGCCATCACCGGGGGGGTAGAAGCTTTCTTT
.,TRBV19,.,TRBJ1-1,CASSNDPAGHNTEAFF,TGTGCCAGTAGTAACGATCCTGCGGGGCACAACACTGAAGCTTTCTTT
.,TRBV11-3,.,TRBJ2-1,CASSWSTMSMFF,TGTGCCAGCAGCTGGAGTACTATGAGCATGTTCTTC
.,TRBV9,.,TRBJ1-2,CASSSGTKYGYTF,TGTGCCAGCAGCTCCGGGACAAAGTATGGCTACACCTTC
.,TRBV19,TRBD2,TRBJ2-7,CASSIVGSGRIVSYEQYF,TGTGCCAGTAGTATAGTGGGTAGCGGGAGAATCGTCTCCTACGAGCAGTACTTC
.,TRBV7-2,.,TRBJ2-1,CASSLAQPGNEQFF,TGTGCCAGCAGCTTAGCGCAGCCGGGCAATGAGCAGTTCTTC